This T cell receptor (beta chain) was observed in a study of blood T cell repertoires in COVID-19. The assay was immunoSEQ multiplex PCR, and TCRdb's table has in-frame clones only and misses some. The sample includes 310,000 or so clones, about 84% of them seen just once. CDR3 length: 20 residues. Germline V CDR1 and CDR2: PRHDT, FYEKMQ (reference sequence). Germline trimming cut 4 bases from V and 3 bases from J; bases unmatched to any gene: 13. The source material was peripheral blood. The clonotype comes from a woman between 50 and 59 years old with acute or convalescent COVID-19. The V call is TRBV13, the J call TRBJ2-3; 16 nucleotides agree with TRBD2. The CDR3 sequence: CASSSGGLAGGPIRTDTQYF. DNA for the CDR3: TGTGCCAGCAGCTCAGGGGGACTAGCGGGAGGGCCGATAAGGACAGATACGCAGTATTTT. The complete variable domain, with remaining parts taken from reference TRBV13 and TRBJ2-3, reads AAGVIQSPRHLIKEKRETATLKCYPIPRHDTVYWYQQGPGQDPQFLISFYEKMQSDKGSIPDRFSAQQFSDYHSELNMSSLELGDSALYFCASSSGGLAGGPIRTDTQYFGPGTRLTVL.